These 19 T cell receptor beta chains were sequenced from one sample in a study of cytomegalovirus exposure and HLA in healthy donors. The PCR employed 60 Vbeta primers together with 13 Jbeta primers. The data were produced by immunoSEQ multiplex PCR, yet TCRdb's version contains in-frame clones alone and is incomplete. The profile shows about 140,000 clones, roughly 73% of them singletons. The sample comprised PBMCs. The source of these receptors is a man aged 35 to 55 in good health and CMV-seronegative.

This clone is a singleton in its sample. The genes are TRBV9 and TRBJ2-3; D remains ambiguous. Germline V gene sequence: CDR1 SGDLS, CDR2 YYNGEE. The CDR3 consists of 13 residues. V lost 4 bases to trimming and J lost 4 bases, with 10 bases between them. The CDR3 sequence: CASSRGGADTQYF. The CDR3 DNA follows: TGTGCCAGCAGCCGCGGTGGCGCAGATACGCAGTATTTT.

The rearrangement links TRBV19 to TRBJ1-5; no reliable D call. V was trimmed by 3 bases and J by 3 bases, leaving 9 bases between them. The CDR3 sequence is 14 residues long. The germline CDR1 and CDR2 sequences are LNHDA and SQIVND (reference sequence). CDR3 nucleotide sequence: TGTGCCAGTAGTATCCGAGGTGACAATCAGCCCCAGCATTTT. It yields the protein CASSIRGDNQPQHF.

V is TRBV6-5 and J is TRBJ2-1; D not resolved. V lost 6 bases and J 4 bases, leaving 4 bases between the germline ends. The germline CDR1 and CDR2 sequences are MNHEY and SVGAGI. The CDR3 loop spans 11 amino acids. The CDR3 region is CASRLYNEQFF. CDR3 DNA: TGTGCCAGCAGACTGTACAATGAGCAGTTCTTC.

This rearrangement joins TRBV28 to TRBJ2-1, with D perhaps TRBD2 (5 bases). The germline V gene encodes CDR1 MDHEN and CDR2 SYDVKM. CDR3 size: 18 residues. V was shortened by 6 bases and J by 0 bases, with 21 bases between the two germline ends. In nucleotides, the CDR3 is TGTGCCAGCAGCTCCCCTGATAGGCTAGCTAGCTCCTACAATGAGCAGTTCTTC. Amino acids: CASSSPDRLASSYNEQFF.

This sequence joins TRBV5-1 and TRBJ2-3; D call uncertain. V dropped 0 bases and J dropped 1 base, with 6 bases sitting between them. Germline V gene sequence: CDR1 SGHRS, CDR2 YFSETQ. The CDR3 totals 14 residues. CDR3 nucleotides: TGCGCCAGCAGCTTGGTTGTCGGCACAGATACGCAGTATTTT. Its protein product is CASSLVVGTDTQYF. Combining the CDR3 with reference TRBV5-1 and TRBJ2-3 gives the whole variable domain KAGVTQTPRYLIKTRGQQVTLSCSPISGHRSVSWYQQTPGQGLQFLFEYFSETQRNKGNFPGRFSGRQFSNSRSEMNVSTLELGDSALYLCASSLVVGTDTQYFGPGTRLTVL.

This chain links TRBV5-1 with TRBJ2-1; 9 nucleotides match TRBD1. V was clipped by 4 bases and J by 2 bases; unmatched bases: 7. The CDR3 covers 16 residues. From germline, CDR1 is SGHRS and CDR2 YFSETQ. The CDR3 DNA is TGCGCCAGCAGCACGGGACAGGGAGGCGCCTACAATGAGCAGTTCTTC. Encoded protein: CASSTGQGGAYNEQFF.

Comments on this clone: This CDR3 is missing its conserved last phenylalanine or tryptophan, likely due to a read error. No DNA is shown, since the ends of the CDR3 on it are uncertain; the CDR3 is the one TCRdb lists. This chain connects TRBV6-4 to TRBJ2-6; TRBD2 is the table's D call, not checked against the DNA. Inclusive of both ends, the CDR3 amounts to 9 amino acids. Germline-derived CDR1 and CDR2 are MRHNA and SNTAGT. The CDR3 loop reads CAKIRRGRV.

This clone was detected only a few times. The chain combines TRBV6-1 with TRBJ1-2; weak D call: TRBD1 (5 bases). The CDR3 contains 13 residues. Trimming cost V 2 bases and J 5 bases, with 9 bases left between them. From germline, CDR1 is MNHNS and CDR2 SASEGT. As DNA, the CDR3 is TGTGCCAGCAGTGAATTCAGGGAATATGGCTACACCTTC. Protein sequence: CASSEFREYGYTF.

This rearrangement joins TRBV7-9 to TRBJ2-5; TRBD2 is a possible D gene (5 bases). The end of the DNA aligns better with TRBJ2-7, so the J call may be wrong. CDR3 size: 15 residues. Germline values: CDR1 SEHNR, CDR2 FQNEAQ (reference sequence). CDR3 residues: CASSPLYGSSYEQYF. CDR3 DNA: TGTGCCAGCAGCCCCCTTTATGGGAGCTCCTACGAGCAGTACTTC.

The J gene is TRBJ2-7, the V gene TRBV14; D might be TRBD1 (6 bases). Germline V CDR1 and CDR2: SGHDN, FVKESK. This CDR3 region has 14 residues. V lost 2 bases and J lost 7, with 15 bases in between. CDR3 nucleotides: TGTGCCAGCAGCCAACAGGGGACCTACTCAGAGCAGTACTTC. Translation gives CASSQQGTYSEQYF.

This clone was detected a few times. The rearrangement joins TRBV5-6 to TRBJ1-1; D not resolved. CDR1 and CDR2 (germline): SGHDT, YYEEEE. V lost 1 base and J 3 bases, leaving 10 bases between the germline ends. The CDR3 runs to 14 residues. CDR3 protein: CASSLPVRDTEAFF. DNA for the CDR3: TGTGCCAGCAGCTTGCCAGTGCGGGACACTGAAGCTTTCTTT.

This clone was found once. The chain has TRBV14 and TRBJ1-3, with 7 bases fitting TRBD1. CDR1 is SGHDN and CDR2 is FVKESK in the germline V gene. This CDR3 is 13 amino acids long. V lost 4 bases to trimming and J lost 9 bases; unmatched junction nucleotides: 6. The CDR3 DNA is TGTGCCAGCAGCCGACAGGGAAAGGCCACCATATATTTT. Its translation is CASSRQGKATIYF.

This clone was found a few times. The chain is built from TRBV5-1 and TRBJ1-1; TRBD1 matches at 8 bases. J lost 1 base, V lost 2 bases, and 10 bases had no gene match. The V gene's germline CDR1 is SGHRS and CDR2 YFSETQ. This CDR3 is built from 17 residues. The CDR3 spells CASSFSSGGLSNTEAFF. The CDR3 DNA is TGCGCCAGCAGCTTTAGTTCAGGGGGCTTATCGAACACTGAAGCTTTCTTT.

The sample holds a few counts of this clone. V usage is TRBV6-5 and J usage is TRBJ2-7; a possible D gene is TRBD1 (6 bases). Germline V CDR1 and CDR2: MNHEY, SVGAGI. The CDR3 consists of 14 residues. Trimming cost V 0 bases and J 5 bases, with 11 bases left between them. CDR3 protein: CASSYSGTLNEQYF. CDR3 bases: TGTGCCAGCAGTTACTCGGGGACACTGAACGAGCAGTACTTC.

This chain joins TRBV2 and TRBJ1-6, with 10 bases aligning to TRBD1. The CDR3 has 16 amino acids. From germline, CDR1 is SNHLY and CDR2 FYNNEI. Trimming at V came to 7 bases and at J to 10 bases, leaving 13 bases not matched to a gene. The CDR3 nucleotides read TGTGCCAGCACCAGGACAGGGGGTTTTGTCTGGTCACCCCTCCACTTT. Translation: CASTRTGGFVWSPLHF.

The chain uses TRBV5-4 and TRBJ2-1; D is perhaps TRBD2 (5 bases). Germline CDR1 is SGHNT and CDR2 is YYREEE (reference sequence). This CDR3 spans 13 amino acids. V was pared by 3 bases and J by 7 bases, with 11 bases between. The CDR3 loop is CASSSILGNEQFF. The DNA for the CDR3 is TGTGCCAGCAGCTCTATACTAGGGAATGAGCAGTTCTTC.

This chain uses TRBV28 with TRBJ2-7, with D possibly matching TRBD2 (5 bases). The CDR3 totals 14 residues. V lost 2 bases to trimming and J lost 4 bases, with 12 bases between them. From germline, CDR1 is MDHEN and CDR2 SYDVKM. CDR3 nucleotide sequence: TGTGCCAGCAGTTTACAAGGACTTAGATACGAGCAGTACTTC. This translates into CASSLQGLRYEQYF.

The chain carries TRBV4-1 and TRBJ1-5; D ambiguous. Germline V gives CDR1 MGHRA, CDR2 YSYEKL. The CDR3 extends over 13 amino acids. V lost 0 bases and J 6 bases, leaving 6 bases between the germline ends. CDR3 sequence (DNA): TGCGCCAGCAGCCAAGATTGGCCTCAGCCCCAGCATTTT. Protein product: CASSQDWPQPQHF.

The V and J genes are TRBV5-1 and TRBJ2-7, with D possibly TRBD1 on 6 matching bases. Trimming stripped 0 bases from V and 3 bases from J, with 13 bases between. The germline gives CDR1 SGHRS, CDR2 YFSETQ. The CDR3 totals 15 residues. The CDR3 coding sequence is TGCGCCAGCAGCTTGGCGGCAGGGGTGAACTACGAGCAGTACTTC. Translating gives CASSLAAGVNYEQYF.